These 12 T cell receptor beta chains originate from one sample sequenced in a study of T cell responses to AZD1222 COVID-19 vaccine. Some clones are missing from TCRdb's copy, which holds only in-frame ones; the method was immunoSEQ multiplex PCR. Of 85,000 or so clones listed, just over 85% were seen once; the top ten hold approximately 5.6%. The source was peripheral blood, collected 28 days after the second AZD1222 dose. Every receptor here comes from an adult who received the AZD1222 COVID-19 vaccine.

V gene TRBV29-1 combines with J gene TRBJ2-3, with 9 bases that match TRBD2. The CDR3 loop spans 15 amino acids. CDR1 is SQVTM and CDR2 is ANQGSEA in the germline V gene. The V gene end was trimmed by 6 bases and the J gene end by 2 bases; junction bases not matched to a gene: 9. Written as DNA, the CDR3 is TGCAGCGTCAAACCGACTAGCGGCCTCACAGATACGCAGTATTTT. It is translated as CSVKPTSGLTDTQYF.

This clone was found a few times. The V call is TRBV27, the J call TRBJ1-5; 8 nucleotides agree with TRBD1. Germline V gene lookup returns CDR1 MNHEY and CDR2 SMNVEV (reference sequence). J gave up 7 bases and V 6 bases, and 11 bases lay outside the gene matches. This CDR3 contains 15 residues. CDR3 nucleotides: TGTGCCAGCAGGGCATCAGGGGGCCCGGGCCAGCCCCAGCATTTT. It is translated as CASRASGGPGQPQHF.

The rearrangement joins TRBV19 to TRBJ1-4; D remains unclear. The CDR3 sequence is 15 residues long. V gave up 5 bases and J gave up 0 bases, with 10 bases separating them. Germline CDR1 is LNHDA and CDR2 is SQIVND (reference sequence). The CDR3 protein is CASSPRKTTNEKLFF. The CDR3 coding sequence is TGTGCCAGTAGTCCCCGAAAGACAACTAATGAAAAACTGTTTTTT.

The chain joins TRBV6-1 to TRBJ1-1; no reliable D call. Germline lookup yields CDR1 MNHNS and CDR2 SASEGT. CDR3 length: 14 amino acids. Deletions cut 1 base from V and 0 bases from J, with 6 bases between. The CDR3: CASSEGQLNTEAFF. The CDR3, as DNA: TGTGCCAGCAGTGAAGGTCAGCTGAACACTGAAGCTTTCTTT.

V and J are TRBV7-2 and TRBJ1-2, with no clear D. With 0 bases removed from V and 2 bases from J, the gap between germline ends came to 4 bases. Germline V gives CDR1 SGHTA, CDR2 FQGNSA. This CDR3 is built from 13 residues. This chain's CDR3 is CASSLAGNYGYTF. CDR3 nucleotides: TGTGCCAGCAGCTTAGCAGGGAACTATGGCTACACCTTC.

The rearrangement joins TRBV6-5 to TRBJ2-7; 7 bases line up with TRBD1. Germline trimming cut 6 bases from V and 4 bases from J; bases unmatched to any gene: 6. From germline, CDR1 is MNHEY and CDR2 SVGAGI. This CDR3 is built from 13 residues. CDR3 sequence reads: CASRQGQQYEQYF. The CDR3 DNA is TGTGCCAGCAGACAGGGACAGCAGTACGAGCAGTACTTC.

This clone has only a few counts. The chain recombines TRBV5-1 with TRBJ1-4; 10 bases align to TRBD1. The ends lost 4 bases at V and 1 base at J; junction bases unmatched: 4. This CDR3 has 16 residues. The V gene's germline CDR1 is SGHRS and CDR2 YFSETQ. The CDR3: CASSRQGAETNEKLFF. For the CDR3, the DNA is TGCGCCAGCAGCAGACAGGGGGCCGAAACTAATGAAAAACTGTTTTTT.

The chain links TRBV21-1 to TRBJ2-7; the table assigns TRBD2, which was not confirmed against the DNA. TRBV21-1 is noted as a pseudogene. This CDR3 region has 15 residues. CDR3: CASSLPKRYGYEQYF. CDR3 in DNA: TGTGCCAGCAGCCTGCCTAAAAGATATGGCTACGAGCAGTACTTC.

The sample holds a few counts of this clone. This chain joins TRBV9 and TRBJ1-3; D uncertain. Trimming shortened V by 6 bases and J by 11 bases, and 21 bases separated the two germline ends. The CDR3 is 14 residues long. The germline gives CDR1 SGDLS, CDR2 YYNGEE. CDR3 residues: CASNGPSTADAIYF. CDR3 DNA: TGTGCCAGCAATGGGCCATCAACGGCCGACGCCATATATTTT.

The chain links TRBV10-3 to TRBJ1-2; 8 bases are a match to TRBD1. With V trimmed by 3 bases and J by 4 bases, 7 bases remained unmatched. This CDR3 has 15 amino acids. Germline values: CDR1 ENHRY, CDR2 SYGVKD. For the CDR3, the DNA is TGTGCCATCAGTGACCCGGACAGGGTGGTCTATGGCTACACCTTC. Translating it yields CAISDPDRVVYGYTF.

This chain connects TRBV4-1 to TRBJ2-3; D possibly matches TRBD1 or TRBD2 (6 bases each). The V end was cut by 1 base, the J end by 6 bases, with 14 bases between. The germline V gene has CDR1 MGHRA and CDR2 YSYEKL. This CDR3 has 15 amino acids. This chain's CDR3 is CASSQVPGAGDTQYF. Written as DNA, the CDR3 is TGCGCCAGCAGCCAAGTACCGGGGGCGGGGGATACGCAGTATTTT.

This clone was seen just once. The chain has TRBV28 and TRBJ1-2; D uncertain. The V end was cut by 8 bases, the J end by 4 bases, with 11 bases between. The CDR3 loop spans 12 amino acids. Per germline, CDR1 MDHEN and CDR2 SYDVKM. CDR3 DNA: TGTGCCAGCGAGGGTACCCTCTATGGCTACACCTTC. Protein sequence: CASEGTLYGYTF.